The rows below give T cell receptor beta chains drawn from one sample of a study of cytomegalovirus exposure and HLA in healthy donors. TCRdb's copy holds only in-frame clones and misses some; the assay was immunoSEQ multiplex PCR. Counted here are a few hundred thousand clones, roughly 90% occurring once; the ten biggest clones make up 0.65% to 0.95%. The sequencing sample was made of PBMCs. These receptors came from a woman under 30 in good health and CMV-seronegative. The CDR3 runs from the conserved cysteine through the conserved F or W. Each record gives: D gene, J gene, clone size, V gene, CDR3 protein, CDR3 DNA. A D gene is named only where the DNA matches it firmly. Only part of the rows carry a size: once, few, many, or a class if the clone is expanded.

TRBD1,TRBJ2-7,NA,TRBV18,CASSLGLGTGLSYEQYF,TGTGCCAGCTCACTTGGGTTAGGGACAGGATTGTCCTACGAGCAGTACTTC
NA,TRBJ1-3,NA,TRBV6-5,CASSAPVAGGNTIYF,TGTGCCAGCAGCGCGCCAGTGGCAGGTGGAAACACCATATATTTT
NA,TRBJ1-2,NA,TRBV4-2,CASSQDRGSYGYTF,TGTGCCAGCAGCCAAGATAGGGGCTCCTATGGCTACACCTTC
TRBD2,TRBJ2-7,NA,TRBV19,CASGVRGLAGEDLYF,TGTGCCAGCGGGGTTAGAGGACTAGCGGGAGAGGATCTGTACTTC
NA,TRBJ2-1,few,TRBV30,CAWSVGSEQFF,TGTGCCTGGAGCGTGGGCAGTGAGCAGTTCTTC
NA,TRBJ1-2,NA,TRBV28,CASSLLGGGYTF,TGTGCCAGCAGTCTTCTAGGGGGAGGCTACACCTTC
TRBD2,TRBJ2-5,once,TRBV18,CASSPRPQRGGETQYF,TGTGCCAGCTCACCAAGACCTCAGCGGGGTGGAGAGACCCAGTACTTC
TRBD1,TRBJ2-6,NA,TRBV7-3,CASSLYGTGISGANVLTF,TGTGCCAGCAGCTTGTACGGGACAGGAATCTCTGGGGCCAACGTCCTGACTTTC
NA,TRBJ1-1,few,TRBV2,CARMGGGTEAFF,TGTGCCAGAATGGGGGGAGGGACTGAAGCTTTCTTT
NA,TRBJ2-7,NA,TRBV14,CASSQRGFREQYF,TGTGCCAGCAGCCAACGGGGGTTCCGCGAGCAGTACTTC
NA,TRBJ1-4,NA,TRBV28,CASSFGVGPKLFF,TGTGCCAGCAGTTTCGGGGTAGGCCCTAAACTGTTTTTT
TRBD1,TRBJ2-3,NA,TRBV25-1,CANLITQGAGKDTQYF,TGTGCCAACCTCATTACCCAGGGGGCCGGTAAAGATACGCAGTATTTT
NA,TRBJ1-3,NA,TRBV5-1,CASSPVGGNSGNTIYF,TGCGCCAGCAGCCCGGTCGGGGGTAACTCTGGAAACACCATATATTTT
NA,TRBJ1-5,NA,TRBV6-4,CASSQEGGNQPQHF,TGTGCCAGCAGTCAAGAGGGAGGCAATCAGCCCCAGCATTTT
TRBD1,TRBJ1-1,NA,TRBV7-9,CASRLTAGGYEAFF,TGTGCCAGCAGACTAACGGCAGGGGGCTATGAAGCTTTCTTT
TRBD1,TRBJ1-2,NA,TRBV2,CASSQDRGYGYTF,TGTGCCAGCAGTCAAGACAGGGGCTATGGCTACACCTTC
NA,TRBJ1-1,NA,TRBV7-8,CASLQGRGTEAFF,TGTGCCAGCCTCCAGGGGAGAGGAACTGAAGCTTTCTTT
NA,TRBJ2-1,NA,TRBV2,CASSDRWNEQFF,TGTGCCAGCAGTGATCGGTGGAATGAGCAGTTCTTC
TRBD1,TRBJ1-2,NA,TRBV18,CASSPGQGNGYTF,TGTGCCAGCTCACCGGGACAGGGGAATGGCTACACCTTC
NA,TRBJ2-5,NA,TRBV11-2,CASSLGFGAVQETQYF,TGTGCCAGCAGCTTAGGATTCGGAGCGGTCCAAGAGACCCAGTACTTC
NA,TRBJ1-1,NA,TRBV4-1,CASSQLRGEAFF,TGCGCCAGCAGCCAACTCCGGGGGGAAGCTTTCTTT
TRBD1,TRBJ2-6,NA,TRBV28,CASSLFPGGSLSSGANVLTF,TGTGCCAGCAGTTTATTCCCAGGGGGCTCCCTAAGCTCTGGGGCCAACGTCCTGACTTTC
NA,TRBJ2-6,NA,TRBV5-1,CASSPGQNSGANVLTF,TGCGCCAGCAGCCCAGGACAGAACTCTGGGGCCAACGTCCTGACTTTC
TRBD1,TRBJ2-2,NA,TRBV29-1,CSVGHRGTGELFF,TGCAGCGTTGGGCACAGGGGCACCGGGGAGCTGTTTTTT
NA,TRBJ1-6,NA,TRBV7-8,CASSSAAGGYNSPLHF,TGTGCCAGCAGCTCGGCCGCTGGAGGGTATAATTCACCCCTCCACTTT
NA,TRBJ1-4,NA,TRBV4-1,CASSQLREKLFF,TGCGCCAGCAGCCAACTCCGGGAAAAACTGTTTTTT
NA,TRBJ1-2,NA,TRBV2,CASTSGAFLQGYTF,TGTGCCAGCACCTCAGGGGCATTCTTGCAGGGCTACACCTTC
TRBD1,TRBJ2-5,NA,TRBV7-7,CASSLGVNRGQGETQYF,TGTGCCAGCAGCTTAGGGGTGAACAGGGGGCAAGGGGAGACCCAGTACTTC
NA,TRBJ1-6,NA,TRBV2,CASSDSLDSPLHF,TGTGCCAGCAGTGACTCCTTAGATTCACCCCTCCACTTT
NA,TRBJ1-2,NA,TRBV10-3,CAIDSGVKNDGYTF,TGTGCCATCGATTCGGGGGTGAAAAACGATGGCTACACCTTC
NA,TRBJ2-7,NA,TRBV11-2,CASSLVKGDGEQYF,TGTGCCAGCAGCTTAGTTAAGGGGGACGGCGAGCAGTACTTC
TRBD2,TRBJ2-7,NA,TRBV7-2,CASSLGLAGAYEQYF,TGTGCCAGCAGCTTAGGGTTAGCGGGGGCCTACGAGCAGTACTTC
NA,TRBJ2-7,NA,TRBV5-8,CASSLTGIEQYF,TGTGCCAGCAGCTTGACAGGGATCGAGCAGTACTTC
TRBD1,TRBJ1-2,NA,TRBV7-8,CASSHNRGRIHGYTF,TGTGCCAGCAGCCACAACAGGGGGCGAATCCATGGCTACACCTTC
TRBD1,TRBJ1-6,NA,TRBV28,CASSFRDSYNSPLHF,TGTGCCAGCAGTTTCCGGGACAGCTATAATTCACCCCTCCACTTT
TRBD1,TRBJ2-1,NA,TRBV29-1,CSVEDLADRADHNKQFF,TGCAGCGTTGAAGATCTGGCCGACAGGGCGGACCACAATAAGCAGTTCTTC
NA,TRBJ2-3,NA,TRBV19,CASSDGVGPDTQYF,TGTGCCAGTAGTGACGGGGTCGGTCCAGATACGCAGTATTTT